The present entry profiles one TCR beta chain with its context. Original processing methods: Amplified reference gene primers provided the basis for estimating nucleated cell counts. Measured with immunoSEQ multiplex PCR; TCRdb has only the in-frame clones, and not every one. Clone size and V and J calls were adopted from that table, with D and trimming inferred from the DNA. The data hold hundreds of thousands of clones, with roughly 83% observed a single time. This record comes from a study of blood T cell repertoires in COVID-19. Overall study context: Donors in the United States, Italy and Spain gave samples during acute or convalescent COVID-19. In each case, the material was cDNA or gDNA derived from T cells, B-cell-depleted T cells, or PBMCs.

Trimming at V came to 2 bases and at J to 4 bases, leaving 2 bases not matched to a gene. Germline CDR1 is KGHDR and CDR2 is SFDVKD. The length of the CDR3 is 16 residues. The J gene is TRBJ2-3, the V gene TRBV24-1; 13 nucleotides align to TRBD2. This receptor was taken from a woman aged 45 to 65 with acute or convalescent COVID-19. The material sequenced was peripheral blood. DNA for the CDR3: TGTGCCACCAGTGATTCAACTAGCGGGAGGGCAGATACGCAGTATTTT. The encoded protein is CATSDSTSGRADTQYF.